This TCR beta chain is drawn from a study of cytomegalovirus exposure and HLA in healthy donors. After removal of 4 bases from V and 1 base from J, the junction contained 13 bases not matched to a gene. The CDR3 contains 17 residues. Germline lookup yields CDR1 LGHNA and CDR2 YSLEER. 60 Vbeta and 13 Jbeta primers were used in PCR. Clones were sequenced by immunoSEQ multiplex PCR, and TCRdb holds only the in-frame ones, with some missing. The ten top clones account for roughly 5%, within a sample of some 72,000 clones. The sequencing input was PBMCs. This sequence joins TRBV4-3 and TRBJ2-7; 7 nucleotides align to TRBD2. This sequence originates from a man aged 35 to 55 in good health and CMV-seronegative. The CDR3 here is CASSRTTSTGGSYEQYF. The DNA for the CDR3 is TGCGCCAGCAGCCGAACAACTAGTACCGGGGGGTCCTACGAGCAGTACTTC.